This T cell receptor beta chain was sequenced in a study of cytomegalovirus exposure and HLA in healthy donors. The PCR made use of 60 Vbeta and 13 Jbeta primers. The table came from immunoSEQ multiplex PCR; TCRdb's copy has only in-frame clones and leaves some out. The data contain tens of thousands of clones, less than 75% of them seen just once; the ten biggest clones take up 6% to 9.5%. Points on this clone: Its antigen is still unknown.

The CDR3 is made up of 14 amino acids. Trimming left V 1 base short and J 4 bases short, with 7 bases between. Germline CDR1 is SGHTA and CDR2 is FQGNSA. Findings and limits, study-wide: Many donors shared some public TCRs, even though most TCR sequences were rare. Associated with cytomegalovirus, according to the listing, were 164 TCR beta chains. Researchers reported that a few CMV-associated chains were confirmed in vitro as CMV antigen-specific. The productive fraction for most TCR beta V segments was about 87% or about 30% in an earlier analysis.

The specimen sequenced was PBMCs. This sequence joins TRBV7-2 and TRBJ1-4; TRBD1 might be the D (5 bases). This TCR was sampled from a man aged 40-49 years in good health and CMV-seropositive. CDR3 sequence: CASSLGRDNEKLFF. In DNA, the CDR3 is TGTGCCAGCAGCTTAGGCAGGGATAATGAAAAACTGTTTTTT.